These 17 T cell receptor beta chains were sequenced from one sample in a study of patients and donors after allogeneic stem cell transplantation. TCRdb passed the RT-PCR reads through MiXCR, listing each CDR3 protein once. The data show more than 9,000 distinct CDR3 sequences, roughly a fifth seen once. The sample was blood, either unsorted or a sorted T cell fraction (not recorded which). Every receptor here comes from a human donor who was either an allogeneic HSCT recipient or a stem cell or donor lymphocyte infusion donor (not recorded which). It is not recorded whose cells these are; they may come from a transplant donor.

This clonotype was recorded a few times. This sequence joins TRBV5-5 and TRBJ1-5; possible D gene TRBD1, 6 bases. Germline values: CDR1 SGHKS, CDR2 YYEKEE (reference sequence). This CDR3 is 15 amino acids long. The germline V and J ends were trimmed by 0 bases and 7 bases, with 14 bases remaining between them. The CDR3 sequence is CASSLAGEGGQPQHF. The DNA for the CDR3 is TGTGCCAGCAGCTTGGCAGGGGAAGGCGGGCAGCCCCAGCATTTT.

This clonotype was observed a few times. The V call is TRBV12-3 or TRBV12-4, the J call TRBJ1-3; D not certain. The length of the CDR3 is 16 residues. The V and J ends lost 6 bases and 4 bases respectively, with 19 bases between them. CDR3 sequence reads: CASSPIFSGGGNTIYF. DNA for the CDR3: TGTGCCAGCAGCCCAATATTCAGCGGTGGAGGAAACACCATATATTTT.

This clonotype was seen at least ten times. This chain connects TRBV12-3 or TRBV12-4 to TRBJ2-7; no reliable D call. V was trimmed by 2 bases and J by 5 bases, leaving 4 bases between them. This CDR3 is built from 11 residues. The CDR3 sequence is CASSLSHEQYF. DNA for the CDR3: TGTGCCAGCAGTTTATCCCACGAGCAGTACTTC.

Many counts were recorded for this clonotype. The chain uses TRBV27 and TRBJ2-7; TRBD1 might be the D (6 bases). This CDR3 is 15 amino acids long. Trimming took 6 bases from V and 1 from J, leaving 16 bases between them. The V gene's germline CDR1 is MNHEY and CDR2 SMNVEV (reference sequence). The CDR3 reads CASSLMGQASYEQYF. The CDR3 DNA is TGTGCCAGCAGCCTGATGGGACAAGCATCCTACGAGCAGTACTTC.

This clonotype was counted ten times or more. V gene TRBV7-3 combines with J gene TRBJ1-1; tentative D call: TRBD1 (6 bases). The CDR3 consists of 13 residues. Germline V gives CDR1 SGHTA, CDR2 FQGTGA. V lost 4 bases, J lost 0 bases, and 6 bases lay in between. CDR3 region: CASSWTVNTEAFF. In DNA, the CDR3 is TGTGCCAGCAGCTGGACAGTGAACACTGAAGCTTTCTTT.

This chain links TRBV7-9 with TRBJ1-1; TRBD1 agrees at 10 bases. There are 15 residues in the CDR3. Germline CDR1 and CDR2: SEHNR and FQNEAQ (reference sequence). The V gene end was trimmed by 6 bases and the J gene end by 4 bases; junction bases not matched to a gene: 8. The DNA of the CDR3 is TGTGCCAGCAGTCGTTGGACAGGGGGTGGCACTGAAGCTTTCTTT. Amino acid sequence: CASSRWTGGGTEAFF.

V is TRBV20-1 and J is TRBJ1-2, with D uncertain. The V end lost 3 bases, the J end lost 6 bases, and 8 bases lay between the germline ends. This CDR3 is built from 11 residues. Per the germline V gene, CDR1 is DFQATT and CDR2 is SNEGSKA (reference sequence). CDR3 amino acids: CSARLKHGYTF. The CDR3 nucleotides are TGCAGTGCTAGGTTAAAACATGGCTACACCTTC.

In this sample, this clonotype turned up many times. V is TRBV30 and J is TRBJ1-2; D may be TRBD1 (6 bases). Germline V CDR1 and CDR2: GTSNPN, SVGIG (reference sequence). The ends were cut back, 0 bases at V and 4 bases at J, with 30 bases in the middle. The CDR3 sequence is 20 residues long. The CDR3, as DNA: TGTGCCTGGAGTGTAGGAGGCTTGGGCAGGGGCCGATTATCTTTCTATGGCTACACCTTC. Its translation: CAWSVGGLGRGRLSFYGYTF.

The chain couples TRBV7-2 to TRBJ2-5; D perhaps matches TRBD1 (7 bases). V was cut by 5 bases and J by 4 bases, with 14 bases left in between. CDR3 length: 14 amino acids. Germline assignment: CDR1 SGHTA and CDR2 FQGNSA. CDR3 nucleotides: TGTGCCAGCAGCGTTAACCAGGGGGGAGAGACCCAGTACTTC. Translating it yields CASSVNQGGETQYF.

The sample holds a few counts of this clonotype. The chain joins TRBV20-1 to TRBJ1-1, with 10 bases that match TRBD1. There are 12 residues in the CDR3. Germline V gene sequence: CDR1 DFQATT, CDR2 SNEGSKA (reference sequence). V lost 3 bases and J lost 11; bases outside the gene matches: 6. The CDR3 spells CSASSGQGRAFF. Written as DNA, the CDR3 is TGCAGTGCTAGTTCGGGACAGGGGCGCGCTTTCTTT.

This clonotype was counted ten times or more. This chain uses TRBV5-1 with TRBJ1-2; D not certain. From germline, CDR1 is SGHRS and CDR2 YFSETQ. The ends were cut back, 0 bases at V and 4 bases at J, with 10 bases in the middle. The CDR3 is 14 residues long. CDR3 coding DNA: TGCGCCAGCAGCTTGGACAGCGCAGGCTATGGCTACACCTTC. Encoded protein: CASSLDSAGYGYTF.

This clonotype was seen more than once but under ten times. The chain couples TRBV9 to TRBJ1-3; D is possibly TRBD1 (6 bases). The CDR3 loop spans 15 amino acids. Trimming took 3 bases from V and 0 from J, leaving 10 bases between them. CDR1 and CDR2 (germline): SGDLS, YYNGEE. The CDR3 here is CASSDTGNSGNTIYF. In nucleotides, the CDR3 is TGTGCCAGCAGCGACACAGGGAACTCTGGAAACACCATATATTTT.

The J gene is TRBJ2-3, the V gene TRBV11-2, with D possibly being TRBD1 (5 bases). V shed 5 bases and J shed 4 bases, with 7 bases lying between them. Germline V CDR1 and CDR2: SGHAT, FQNNGV. The CDR3 sequence is 12 residues long. CDR3 coding DNA: TGTGCCAGCAGCAGGGGTTCAGATACGCAGTATTTT. Translation: CASSRGSDTQYF. Filled out from reference TRBV11-2 and TRBJ2-3, the complete variable domain reads EAGVAQSPRYKIIEKRQSVAFWCNPISGHATLYWYQQILGQGPKLLIQFQNNGVVDDSQLPKDRFSAERLKGVDSTLKIQPAKLEDSAVYLCASSRGSDTQYFGPGTRLTVL.

This clonotype appeared many times. This rearrangement joins TRBV4-2 to TRBJ2-3, with 11 bases matching TRBD2. CDR3 length equals 17 residues. Germline V CDR1 and CDR2: LGHNA, YNFKEQ. The trim removed 0 bases at V and 4 bases at J, leaving 6 bases unmatched. The chain's CDR3 is CASSQELAGGPADTQYF. Written as DNA, the CDR3 is TGTGCCAGCAGCCAAGAGTTAGCGGGGGGGCCGGCAGATACGCAGTATTTT.

The chain combines TRBV4-2 with TRBJ2-3; TRBD2 aligns across 12 bases. The V gene's germline CDR1 is LGHNA and CDR2 YNFKEQ. This CDR3 comprises 17 residues. With V trimmed by 1 base and J by 1 base, 3 bases remained unmatched. CDR3 loop: CASSQGTSGAGTDTQYF. The DNA of the CDR3 is TGTGCCAGCAGCCAAGGGACTAGCGGGGCCGGCACAGATACGCAGTATTTT.

This rearrangement joins TRBV7-9 to TRBJ1-2; 7 positions agree with TRBD1. The CDR3 length is 16 residues. The V gene end was trimmed by 4 bases and the J gene end by 3 bases; junction bases not matched to a gene: 11. Germline loops: CDR1 SEHNR, CDR2 FQNEAQ (reference sequence). The CDR3 nucleotides are TGTGCCAGCAGCTCCCTCAGGGGGAGAAGCTACTATGGCTACACCTTC. Translated, it gives CASSSLRGRSYYGYTF.

This rearrangement joins TRBV7-9 to TRBJ1-2; D remains ambiguous. Germline V gene data show CDR1 as SEHNR and CDR2 as FQNEAQ (reference sequence). V was pared by 8 bases and J by 5 bases, with 15 bases between. This CDR3 contains 13 residues. CDR3 in amino acids: CASGPTETYGYTF. CDR3 in DNA: TGTGCCAGCGGGCCGACCGAAACGTATGGCTACACCTTC.